These 21 T cell receptor beta chains were all obtained from the same sample, sequenced in a study of T cell responses to AZD1222 COVID-19 vaccine. Sequencing was performed with immunoSEQ multiplex PCR; in TCRdb, only in-frame clones are kept and a portion is missing. This sample has 150,000 to 200,000 clones, with just over 90% found just once. Specimen: peripheral blood, collected 28 days after the second dose of the MenACWY control vaccine. These receptors originate from an adult who received the MenACWY meningococcal vaccine as a control.

This clone was observed once. The CDR3 loop is CASSLGTSRITDTQYF. The CDR3 nucleotides read TGTGCCAGCAGCTTGGGGACTAGCCGGATTACAGATACGCAGTATTTT. The rearrangement joins TRBV5-6 to TRBJ2-3; 8 bases match TRBD2. J gave up 3 bases and V 0 bases, and 6 bases lay outside the gene matches. The germline V gene encodes CDR1 SGHDT and CDR2 YYEEEE. This CDR3 has 16 amino acids.

The chain couples TRBV11-2 to TRBJ2-1; 8 nucleotides line up with TRBD2. Trimming took 5 bases from V and 9 from J; bases not matched to a gene: 12. Germline V gives CDR1 SGHAT, CDR2 FQNNGV. The CDR3 covers 15 residues. The CDR3 nucleotides are TGTGCCAGCAGCCGTAGATACGGGGGGGCGGGTGAGCAGTTCTTC. This sequence encodes CASSRRYGGAGEQFF.

The genes are TRBV28 and TRBJ1-5; a weak D match, TRBD1 (6 bases). The CDR3 has 16 amino acids. Germline V gives CDR1 MDHEN, CDR2 SYDVKM. V was cut by 2 bases and J by 3 bases, with 14 bases left in between. For the CDR3, the DNA is TGTGCCAGCAGTTTAAACAGGGCGGGAACCAATCAGCCCCAGCATTTT. Its translation: CASSLNRAGTNQPQHF.

In this sample, this clone turned up once. V is TRBV7-3 and J is TRBJ2-7; D is unresolved. Trimming cost V 0 bases and J 3 bases, with 39 bases left between them. Germline assignment: CDR1 SGHTA and CDR2 FQGTGA. This CDR3 region has 24 residues. The CDR3 DNA follows: TGTGCCAGCAGCTTAACTGGCGTCCCGGACCGCAAGAAGAGAGGTGAGTCCCGGCGCTACGAGCAGTACTTC. It encodes CASSLTGVPDRKKRGESRRYEQYF.

J is TRBJ1-1 and V is TRBV18, with TRBD1 as a possible D gene (5 bases). V shed 1 base and J shed 3 bases, with 12 bases lying between them. The CDR3 has 15 amino acids. Germline V lookup: CDR1 KGHSH, CDR2 LQKENI. As DNA, the CDR3 is TGTGCCAGCTCACCACGCCGGGACCCTCACACTGAAGCTTTCTTT. Residues: CASSPRRDPHTEAFF.

This clone was counted a single time. The chain joins TRBV9 to TRBJ2-3, with D hard to call. The CDR3 has 11 residues. The germline CDR1 and CDR2 sequences are SGDLS and YYNGEE. Trimming took off 3 bases at V and 4 bases at J, with 3 bases between the two ends. This CDR3 is CASSGADTQYF. CDR3 in DNA: TGTGCCAGCAGCGGGGCAGATACGCAGTATTTT.

This rearrangement joins TRBV28 to TRBJ2-2, with 7 nucleotides matching TRBD2. Trimming at V came to 8 bases and at J to 2 bases, leaving 5 bases not matched to a gene. This CDR3 has 14 amino acids. Germline CDR1 and CDR2: MDHEN and SYDVKM. For the CDR3, the DNA is TGTGCCAGCGGGCCGGGACTAAACACCGGGGAGCTGTTTTTT. Its protein product is CASGPGLNTGELFF. The entire variable domain, with the rest obtained from reference TRBV28 and TRBJ2-2, is as follows: DVKVTQSSRYLVKRTGEKVFLECVQDMDHENMFWYRQDPGLGLRLIYFSYDVKMKEKGDIPEGYSVSREKKERFSLILESASTNQTSMYLCASGPGLNTGELFFGEGSRLTVL.

The V and J genes are TRBV7-2 and TRBJ2-7; 9 nucleotides agree with TRBD1. The CDR3 sequence is 14 residues long. The junction had 6 bases not matched to a gene; V was cut back by 5 bases and J by 4 bases. From germline, CDR1 is SGHTA and CDR2 FQGNSA. The CDR3 region is CASSHDRGWYEQYF. CDR3 nucleotide sequence: TGTGCCAGCAGCCACGACAGGGGGTGGTACGAGCAGTACTTC.

The chain is built from TRBV29-1 and TRBJ2-7; D could derive from TRBD1 or TRBD2 (5 bases each). Germline values: CDR1 SQVTM, CDR2 ANQGSEA. The CDR3 sequence is 14 residues long. V lost 7 bases, J lost 4 bases, and 20 bases lay in between. For the CDR3, the DNA is TGCAGCGCTACCCGAGGGACCAAGTTTTACGAGCAGTACTTC. It specifies CSATRGTKFYEQYF.

The chain carries TRBV24-1 and TRBJ2-1; D is ambiguous. From germline, CDR1 is KGHDR and CDR2 SFDVKD. The CDR3 runs to 13 residues. The V end lost 7 bases, the J end lost 0 bases, and 6 bases lay between the germline ends. CDR3 DNA sequence: TGTGCCACCAGAGGGTCCTCCTACAATGAGCAGTTCTTC. This codes for CATRGSSYNEQFF.

The chain carries TRBV6-5 and TRBJ2-7; D gene unclear. Looked up from germline, CDR1 is MNHEY and CDR2 is SVGAGI. V was trimmed by 6 bases and J by 6 bases, leaving 9 bases between them. The CDR3 runs 11 residues. For the CDR3, the DNA is TGTGCCAGCAGCCATGGCGGCGAGCAGTACTTC. It is translated as CASSHGGEQYF.

The rearrangement joins TRBV11-3 to TRBJ1-1, with a possible D match to TRBD1 (5 bases). Germline values: CDR1 SGHNT, CDR2 YENEEA. V was clipped by 1 base and J by 1 base, with 10 bases between them. This CDR3 has 15 residues. The chain's CDR3 is CASSLGGRGNTEAFF. The CDR3 DNA follows: TGTGCCAGCAGCTTAGGGGGAAGGGGGAACACTGAAGCTTTCTTT.

In its sample, this clone was seen a few times. V is TRBV18 and J is TRBJ1-3, with a tentative D call TRBD1 (5 bases). V dropped 2 bases and J dropped 1 base, with 12 bases sitting between them. Germline CDR1 is KGHSH and CDR2 is LQKENI. The CDR3 is 16 amino acids. The CDR3 here is CASSPGTGGSGNTIYF. The CDR3 bases are TGTGCCAGCTCACCAGGGACGGGGGGTTCTGGAAACACCATATATTTT.

A single count supports this clone. The chain carries TRBV6-1 and TRBJ2-7, with 7 bases matching TRBD1. The V gene's germline CDR1 is MNHNS and CDR2 SASEGT. V trimming: 2 bases; J trimming: 7 bases; junction bases outside the gene matches: 11. The CDR3 is 15 residues long. The DNA for the CDR3 is TGTGCCAGCAGTGAATGGGTGACAGGGTCGGGGGAGCAGTACTTC. Its translation is CASSEWVTGSGEQYF.

V and J are TRBV25-1 and TRBJ1-4; tentatively, D is TRBD1 (6 bases). CDR1 MGHDK and CDR2 SYGVNS come from the germline V gene. CDR3 length equals 11 residues. Trimming took off 1 base at V and 16 bases at J, with 10 bases between the two ends. The CDR3 DNA is TGTGCCAGCAGTGAATGGCGGGGGCGGTTTTTT. It codes for CASSEWRGRFF.

The chain carries TRBV6-1 and TRBJ1-1; D gene uncertain. With 1 base removed from V and 4 bases from J, the gap between germline ends came to 10 bases. Germline-derived CDR1 and CDR2 are MNHNS and SASEGT. The CDR3 is made up of 14 amino acids. CDR3 nucleotides: TGTGCCAGCAGTGAAGAACAGACCCTCACTGAAGCTTTCTTT. Amino acid sequence: CASSEEQTLTEAFF.

This clone was detected only a few times. This rearrangement joins TRBV7-2 to TRBJ2-1; either TRBD1 or TRBD2 may fit D (5 bases each). Germline V gives CDR1 SGHTA, CDR2 FQGNSA. Between the trimmed V and J ends, which lost 4 bases and 4 bases, there was a span of 14 bases. This CDR3 has 15 amino acids. CDR3 DNA: TGTGCCAGCAGCTGGGACCCAGAAAGTTACAATGAGCAGTTCTTC. It is translated as CASSWDPESYNEQFF.

The chain couples TRBV29-1 to TRBJ1-2; D perhaps matches TRBD1 (6 bases). V lost 5 bases, J lost 6 bases, and 10 bases lay in between. Germline V gives CDR1 SQVTM, CDR2 ANQGSEA. The length of the CDR3 is 11 residues. CDR3 sequence: CSVMTGNGYTF. The CDR3 bases are TGCAGCGTTATGACAGGAAATGGCTACACCTTC.

This clone was detected only once. The chain joins TRBV3-1 (or the pseudogene TRBV3-2) to TRBJ2-3; 10 bases are a match to TRBD2. V lost 0 bases to trimming and J lost 5 bases; unmatched junction nucleotides: 2. Germline CDR1 and CDR2: LGHDT and YNNKEL (reference sequence). The CDR3 contains 15 residues. The CDR3: CASSQDGTSEDTQYF. Written as DNA, the CDR3 is TGTGCCAGCAGCCAAGATGGGACTAGCGAAGATACGCAGTATTTT.

Here the CDR3 reads CASSFLSREADTQYF. Here the CDR3 DNA reads TGCGCCAGCAGCTTTTTGTCCAGGGAGGCGGATACGCAGTATTTT. This chain uses TRBV5-1 with TRBJ2-3, with a tentative D call TRBD2 (6 bases). The CDR3 runs 15 residues. The germline V and J ends were trimmed by 2 bases and 6 bases, with 16 bases remaining between them. From germline, CDR1 is SGHRS and CDR2 YFSETQ. Complete variable domain (other parts from reference TRBV5-1 and TRBJ2-3): KAGVTQTPRYLIKTRGQQVTLSCSPISGHRSVSWYQQTPGQGLQFLFEYFSETQRNKGNFPGRFSGRQFSNSRSEMNVSTLELGDSALYLCASSFLSREADTQYFGPGTRLTVL.

This clone was recorded a few times. The germline gene is not matched at one end of the junction; a read error may be the cause. This sequence joins TRBV18 and TRBJ1-3, with unresolved D. Germline V gene lookup returns CDR1 KGHSH and CDR2 LQKENI. The CDR3 runs to 10 residues. The CDR3, as DNA: TGTGCCAGCTCTGGGAACACCATATATTTT. Its protein product is CASSGNTIYF.